These 22 T cell receptor beta chains came from one sample sequenced in a study of cytotoxic CD8 clonotypes in ibrutinib-treated CLL. The assay was immunoSEQ multiplex PCR, and TCRdb's table has in-frame clones only and misses some. The table has more than 200,000 clones, under 80% seen once; the top ten hold 15%. The sample here was PBMCs, taken after 24 months of ibrutinib treatment. The receptors stem from a human donor with chronic lymphocytic leukemia.

This chain connects TRBV29-1 to TRBJ2-2, with 7 bases matching TRBD1. CDR3 length: 12 residues. CDR1 is SQVTM, CDR2 ANQGSEA, per germline. The V and J ends lost 6 bases and 4 bases, in that order; junction bases with no gene match: 2. The CDR3 loop reads CSVTGPTGELFF. In DNA, the CDR3 is TGCAGCGTGACAGGGCCCACCGGGGAGCTGTTTTTT.

V and J are TRBV6-1 and TRBJ2-1; no clear D. Per the germline V gene, CDR1 is MNHNS and CDR2 is SASEGT. Trimming removed 0 bases from V and 14 bases from J, with 11 bases in between. The length of the CDR3 is 12 residues. CDR3 region: CASSEARLGEFF. The DNA of the CDR3 is TGTGCCAGCAGTGAAGCGCGGTTGGGTGAGTTCTTC.

CDR3 amino acids: CASSQKLSGRGNEQFF. The CDR3 DNA reads as TGTGCCAGCAGCCAAAAACTTAGCGGGAGAGGAAATGAGCAGTTCTTC. This sequence joins TRBV7-3 and TRBJ2-1; 9 bases are a match to TRBD2. CDR1 is SGHTA, CDR2 FQGTGA, per germline. The CDR3 runs to 16 residues. V lost 5 bases to trimming and J lost 7 bases; unmatched junction nucleotides: 12.

The V call is TRBV9, the J call TRBJ1-3; 7 bases map to TRBD1. The CDR3 is 15 amino acids. CDR1 and CDR2 (germline): SGDLS, YYNGEE. V dropped 3 bases and J dropped 2; count of bases not matched to a gene: 5. The CDR3 DNA reads as TGTGCCAGCAGCGCAAGGGGGCAGGCTGGAAACACCATATATTTT. Amino acid sequence: CASSARGQAGNTIYF.

The V and J genes are TRBV30 and TRBJ2-1, with 7 bases identical to TRBD2. The V gene end was trimmed by 5 bases and the J gene end by 3 bases; junction bases not matched to a gene: 7. This CDR3 has 14 amino acids. The germline CDR1 and CDR2 sequences are GTSNPN and SVGIG (reference sequence). CDR3 sequence reads: CAWERGGDYNEQFF. The CDR3 bases are TGTGCCTGGGAGAGGGGAGGGGACTACAATGAGCAGTTCTTC.

CDR3 sequence reads: CASSLVRGSEKLFF. CDR3 coding DNA: TGTGCCAGCAGTCTTGTGCGGGGGTCTGAAAAACTGTTTTTT. The V gene is TRBV28, the J gene TRBJ1-4, with D maybe TRBD1 (5 bases). CDR3 size: 14 residues. The germline gives CDR1 MDHEN, CDR2 SYDVKM. Trimming left V 5 bases short and J 7 bases short, with 14 bases between.

This rearrangement joins TRBV7-9 to TRBJ1-2; 8 nucleotides line up with TRBD1. The junction had 7 bases not matched to a gene; V was cut back by 5 bases and J by 2 bases. This CDR3 spans 15 amino acids. CDR1 and CDR2 from the germline V gene are SEHNR and FQNEAQ (reference sequence). The CDR3 protein is CASSIDRGHNYGYTF. CDR3 DNA: TGTGCCAGCAGCATAGACAGGGGACACAACTATGGCTACACCTTC.

The V and J genes are TRBV28 and TRBJ1-4; D gene ambiguous. The germline V gene encodes CDR1 MDHEN and CDR2 SYDVKM. Trimming shortened V by 8 bases and J by 1 base, and 14 bases separated the two germline ends. The CDR3 sequence is 15 residues long. DNA for the CDR3: TGTGCCAGCCACGCAGGAGGGAGAACTAATGAAAAACTGTTTTTT. Translation gives CASHAGGRTNEKLFF.

The chain combines TRBV28 with TRBJ2-3, with D tentatively TRBD2 (5 bases). V shed 4 bases and J shed 2 bases, with 13 bases lying between them. Germline V gene data show CDR1 as MDHEN and CDR2 as SYDVKM. This CDR3 spans 15 amino acids. The CDR3 spells CASSYGGWDTDTQYF. The CDR3 DNA follows: TGTGCCAGCAGTTATGGCGGGTGGGACACAGATACGCAGTATTTT.

The rearrangement links TRBV29-1 to TRBJ1-2; 10 nucleotides align to TRBD1. The junction had 7 bases not matched to a gene; V was cut back by 4 bases and J by 8 bases. There are 13 residues in the CDR3. Looked up from germline, CDR1 is SQVTM and CDR2 is ANQGSEA. The CDR3 protein is CSVGVTGGLGYTF. The CDR3 region has the DNA TGCAGCGTTGGTGTGACAGGGGGCCTCGGCTACACCTTC.

The chain employs TRBV5-1 and TRBJ2-5; D perhaps matches TRBD2 (5 bases). The V and J ends lost 3 bases and 0 bases respectively, with 15 bases between them. CDR1 and CDR2 (germline): SGHRS, YFSETQ. This CDR3 has 16 amino acids. The CDR3 DNA reads TGCGCCAGCAGCTACAGTGGACTCCAGTACCAAGAGACCCAGTACTTC. Amino acids: CASSYSGLQYQETQYF.

V is TRBV2 and J is TRBJ1-4; D is possibly TRBD1 (5 bases). Looked up from germline, CDR1 is SNHLY and CDR2 is FYNNEI. Trimming removed 3 bases from V and 6 bases from J, with 11 bases in between. The CDR3 loop spans 14 amino acids. The CDR3 bases are TGTGCCAGCAGTGACCTCTGGGGGGATGAAAAACTGTTTTTT. Amino acid sequence: CASSDLWGDEKLFF.

The gene calls are TRBV7-2 and TRBJ2-5; TRBD2 might be the D (6 bases). The J call is doubtful: the DNA matches TRBJ2-7 better. The CDR3 covers 15 residues. Germline loops: CDR1 SGHTA, CDR2 FQGNSA. CDR3 loop: CASSLVGGDYYEQYF. The DNA for the CDR3 is TGTGCCAGCAGCTTAGTCGGAGGGGATTACTACGAGCAGTACTTC.

Only one count was recorded for this clone. This sequence joins TRBV18 and TRBJ1-1, with a tentative D call TRBD1 (5 bases). V was trimmed by 2 bases and J by 4 bases, leaving 8 bases between them. The CDR3 covers 13 residues. Germline V gene lookup returns CDR1 KGHSH and CDR2 LQKENI. The CDR3 nucleotides are TGTGCCAGCTCACCAGCCGGGGCCACTGAAGCTTTCTTT. It codes for CASSPAGATEAFF. The full variable domain, completed using reference TRBV18 and TRBJ1-1, is NAGVMQNPRHLVRRRGQEARLRCSPMKGHSHVYWYRQLPEEGLKFMVYLQKENIIDESGMPKERFSAEFPKEGPSILRIQQVVRGDSAAYFCASSPAGATEAFFGQGTRLTVV.

The genes are TRBV10-3 and TRBJ2-7, with D possibly TRBD2 on 5 matching bases. This CDR3 is 12 amino acids long. V lost 5 bases and J 3 bases, leaving 8 bases between the germline ends. Germline V lookup: CDR1 ENHRY, CDR2 SYGVKD. CDR3 nucleotide sequence: TGTGCCATCAGTAACCGGGACTACGAGCAGTACTTC. Its translation is CAISNRDYEQYF.

This chain joins TRBV28 and TRBJ2-1, with 11 bases identical to TRBD2. In germline, CDR1 is MDHEN, CDR2 SYDVKM. V gave up 3 bases and J gave up 7 bases; unmatched junction bases: 5. The CDR3 has 15 amino acids. The CDR3 spells CASSFLAGGGNEQFF. For the CDR3, the DNA is TGTGCCAGCAGTTTTCTAGCGGGAGGTGGAAATGAGCAGTTCTTC.

The CDR3 coding sequence is TGTGCCACCAACCCGACCCCCGGGCCCCTGGAGTTTGGTCCGCAGTATTTT. It yields the protein CATNPTPGPLEFGPQYF. The rearrangement uses TRBV27 and TRBJ2-3; D uncertain. The V gene's germline CDR1 is MNHEY and CDR2 SMNVEV (reference sequence). Trimming took 10 bases from V and 10 from J, leaving 33 bases between them. This CDR3 has 17 residues.

This sequence joins TRBV7-2 and TRBJ1-2; D remains unclear. CDR1 SGHTA and CDR2 FQGNSA come from the germline V gene. The ends were cut back, 3 bases at V and 4 bases at J, with 12 bases in the middle. The CDR3 is made up of 14 amino acids. The CDR3 loop reads CASSLDYALYGYTF. In DNA, the CDR3 is TGTGCCAGCAGCTTGGACTATGCCCTCTATGGCTACACCTTC.

V is TRBV5-1 and J is TRBJ2-1, with 11 bases aligning to TRBD2. The germline gives CDR1 SGHRS, CDR2 YFSETQ. The CDR3 has 15 residues. V shed 0 bases and J 9 bases; nucleotides not matched to a gene: 5. The CDR3 is CASSLGLAGTSEQFF. The CDR3 DNA follows: TGCGCCAGCAGCTTGGGACTAGCGGGAACTAGTGAGCAGTTCTTC.

V usage is TRBV7-8 and J usage is TRBJ2-5; D remains unclear. Trimming removed 5 bases at V and 5 bases at J, with 18 bases between. CDR3 length: 15 residues. The germline gives CDR1 SGHVS, CDR2 FQNEAQ. The CDR3 nucleotides read TGTGCCAGCAGCCCTATACGGGCCTTCGTGGAGACCCAGTACTTC. Protein sequence: CASSPIRAFVETQYF.

The rearrangement joins TRBV5-1 to TRBJ1-1; D not certain. Germline values: CDR1 SGHRS, CDR2 YFSETQ. Trimming left V 4 bases short and J 1 base short, with 11 bases between. The CDR3 loop spans 14 amino acids. As DNA, the CDR3 is TGCGCCAGCAGCCCGTACAGATCGAACACTGAAGCTTTCTTT. The encoded protein is CASSPYRSNTEAFF.

This chain joins TRBV28 and TRBJ2-7, with 9 bases that match TRBD1. Germline CDR1 is MDHEN and CDR2 is SYDVKM. Germline trimming cut 7 bases from V and 3 bases from J; bases unmatched to any gene: 10. CDR3 length: 15 residues. The CDR3 nucleotides read TGTGCCAGCACACTTCCGGGACAGGGTAACTACGAGCAGTACTTC. Its protein is CASTLPGQGNYEQYF.